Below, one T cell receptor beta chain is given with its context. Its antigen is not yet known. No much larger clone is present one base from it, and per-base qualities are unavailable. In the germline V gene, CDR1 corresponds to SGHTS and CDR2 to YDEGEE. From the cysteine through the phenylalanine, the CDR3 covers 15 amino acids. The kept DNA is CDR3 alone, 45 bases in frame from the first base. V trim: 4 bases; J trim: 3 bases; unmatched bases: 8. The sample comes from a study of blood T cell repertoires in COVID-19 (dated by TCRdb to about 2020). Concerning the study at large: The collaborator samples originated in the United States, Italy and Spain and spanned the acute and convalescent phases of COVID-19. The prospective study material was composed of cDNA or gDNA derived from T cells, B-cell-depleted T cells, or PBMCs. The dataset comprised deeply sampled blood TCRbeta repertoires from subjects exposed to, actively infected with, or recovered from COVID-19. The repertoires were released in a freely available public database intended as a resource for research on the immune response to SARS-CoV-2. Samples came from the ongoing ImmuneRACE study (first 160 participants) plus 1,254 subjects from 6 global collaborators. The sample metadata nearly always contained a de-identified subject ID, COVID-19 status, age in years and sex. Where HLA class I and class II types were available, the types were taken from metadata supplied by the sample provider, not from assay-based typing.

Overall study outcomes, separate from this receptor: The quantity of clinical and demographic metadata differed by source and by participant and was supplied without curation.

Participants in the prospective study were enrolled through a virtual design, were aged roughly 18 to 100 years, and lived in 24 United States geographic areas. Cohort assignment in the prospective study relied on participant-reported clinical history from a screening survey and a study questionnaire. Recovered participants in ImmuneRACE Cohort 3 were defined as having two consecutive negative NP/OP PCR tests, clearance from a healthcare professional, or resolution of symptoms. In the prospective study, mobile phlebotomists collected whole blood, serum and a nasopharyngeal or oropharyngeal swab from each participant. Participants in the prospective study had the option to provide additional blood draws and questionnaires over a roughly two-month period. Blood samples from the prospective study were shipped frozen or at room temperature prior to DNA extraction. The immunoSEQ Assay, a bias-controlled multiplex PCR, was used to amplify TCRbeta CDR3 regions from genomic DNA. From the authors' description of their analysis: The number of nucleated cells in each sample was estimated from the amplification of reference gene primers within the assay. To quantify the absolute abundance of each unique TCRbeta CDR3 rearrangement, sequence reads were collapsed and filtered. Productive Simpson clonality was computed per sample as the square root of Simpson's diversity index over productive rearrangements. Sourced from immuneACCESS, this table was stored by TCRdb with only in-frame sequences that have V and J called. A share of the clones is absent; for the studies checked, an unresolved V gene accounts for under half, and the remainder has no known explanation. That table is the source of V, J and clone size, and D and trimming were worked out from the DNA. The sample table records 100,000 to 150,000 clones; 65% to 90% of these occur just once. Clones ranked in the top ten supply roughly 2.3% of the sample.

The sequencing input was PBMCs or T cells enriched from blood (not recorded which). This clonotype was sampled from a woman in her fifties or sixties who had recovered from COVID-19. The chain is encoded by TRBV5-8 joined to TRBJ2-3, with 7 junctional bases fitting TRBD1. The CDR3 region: CASSHEGARTDTQYF. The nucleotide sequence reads TGTGCCAGCAGCCATGAGGGGGCCCGGACAGATACGCAGTATTTT. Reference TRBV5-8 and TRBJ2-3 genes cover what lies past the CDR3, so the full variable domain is EAGVTQSPTHLIKTRGQQATLRCSPISGHTSVYWYQQALGLGLQFLLWYDEGEERNRGNFPPRFSGRQFPNYSSELNVNALELEDSALYLCASSHEGARTDTQYFGPGTRLTVL.